This section outlines one T cell receptor (beta chain) sequence together with its context. Its antigen is not identified. Measured with immunoSEQ multiplex PCR; TCRdb has only the in-frame clones, and not every one. The top ten clones hold approximately 3.5% of a sample with fewer than 120,000 clones, nearly 90% of them seen once. The sample belongs to a study of T cell responses to AZD1222 COVID-19 vaccine. J gave up 5 bases and V 2 bases, and 23 bases lay outside the gene matches. The CDR3 covers 20 residues. Per the germline V gene, CDR1 is MNHEY and CDR2 is SMNVEV (reference sequence). Findings of the study overall: Clonal diversity may have been underestimated in mostly white British donors.

This chain uses TRBV27 with TRBJ2-7; 8 positions match TRBD2. This specimen was peripheral blood, taken on day 0 of AZD1222 vaccination. This sequence originates from an adult in good health. Here the CDR3 DNA reads TGTGCCAGCAGTTTAAGTGAGGATTACTGGGCTAGCGGGCTACCACACGAGCAGTACTTC. Amino acids: CASSLSEDYWASGLPHEQYF.